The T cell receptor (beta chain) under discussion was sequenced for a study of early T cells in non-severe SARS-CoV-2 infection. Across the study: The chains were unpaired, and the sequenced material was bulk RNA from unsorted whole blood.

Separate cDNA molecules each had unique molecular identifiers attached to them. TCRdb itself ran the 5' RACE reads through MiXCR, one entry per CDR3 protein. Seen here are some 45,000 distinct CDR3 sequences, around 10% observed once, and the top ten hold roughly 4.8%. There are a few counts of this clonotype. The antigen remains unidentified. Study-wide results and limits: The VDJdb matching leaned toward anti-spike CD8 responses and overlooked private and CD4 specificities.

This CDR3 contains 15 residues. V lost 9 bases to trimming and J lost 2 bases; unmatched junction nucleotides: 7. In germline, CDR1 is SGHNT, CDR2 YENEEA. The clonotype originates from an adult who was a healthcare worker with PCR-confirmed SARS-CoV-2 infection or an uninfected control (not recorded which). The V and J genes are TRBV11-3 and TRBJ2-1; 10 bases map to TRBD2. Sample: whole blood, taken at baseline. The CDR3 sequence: CASEEGTSAYNEQFF. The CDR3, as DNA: TGTGCCAGTGAGGAGGGGACTAGCGCCTACAATGAGCAGTTCTTC. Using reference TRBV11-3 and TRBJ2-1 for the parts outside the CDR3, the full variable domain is EAGVVQSPRYKIIEKKQPVAFWCNPISGHNTLYWYLQNLGQGPELLIRYENEEAVDDSQLPKDRFSAERLKGVDSTLKIQPAELGDSAVYLCASEEGTSAYNEQFFGPGTRLTVL.